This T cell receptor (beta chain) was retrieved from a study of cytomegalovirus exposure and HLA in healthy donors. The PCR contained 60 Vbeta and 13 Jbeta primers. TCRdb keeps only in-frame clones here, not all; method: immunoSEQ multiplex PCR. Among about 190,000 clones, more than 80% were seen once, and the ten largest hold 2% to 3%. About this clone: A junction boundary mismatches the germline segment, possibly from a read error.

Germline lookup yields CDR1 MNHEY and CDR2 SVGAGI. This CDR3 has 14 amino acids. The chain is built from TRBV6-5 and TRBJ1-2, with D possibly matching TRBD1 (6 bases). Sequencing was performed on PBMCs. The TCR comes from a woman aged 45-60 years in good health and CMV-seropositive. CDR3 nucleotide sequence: TGTGCCAGCACTTACCGGCAGGGGACCTATGGCTACACCTTC. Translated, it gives CASTYRQGTYGYTF.